The source of this TCR beta chain is a study of T cell changes during pregnancy in multiple sclerosis. Trimming at V came to 0 bases and at J to 1 base, leaving 8 bases not matched to a gene. From germline, CDR1 is SGDLS and CDR2 YYNGEE. The CDR3 runs to 17 residues. Data came from immunoSEQ multiplex PCR; TCRdb stores just in-frame clones and leaves some out. Counted here are tens of thousands of clones, about 91% occurring once; the ten biggest clones make up around 0.9%. The chain is built from TRBV9 and TRBJ2-5; 8 bases are shared with TRBD2. The source material was peripheral blood, sampled before pregnancy. The clonotype originates from a female donor with multiple sclerosis, enrolled in a pregnancy study. Here the CDR3 DNA reads TGTGCCAGCAGCGTAGCTAACCGCGGGGGGACCCAAGAGACCCAGTACTTC. It specifies CASSVANRGGTQETQYF.